This passage covers 11 T cell receptor beta chains from one sample sequenced in a study of tumor-infiltrating lymphocytes in primary liver carcinoma. Making TCR beta cDNA involved roughly 500 ng total RNA and a constant-region primer. Libraries of TCR beta came from three nested multiplex PCR rounds with slightly modified ARM-PCR. A C-beta reverse primer and TRBV1-TRBV30 forward primers served in each of the first two PCR rounds, at ten to eleven cycles apiece. One entry per CDR3 protein results from TCRdb running MiXCR on the multiplex PCR reads. The sample yields some 50,000 distinct CDR3 sequences, less than 75% seen once. Co-extraction of both nucleic acids (RNA and DNA) used roughly 20-33 mg of unsorted bulk tissue. Sequencing used liver tumor tissue from sampling region 5. Stated subset: tumor region T5, tumor centre. The receptors originated from a man aged 35-49 years with primary liver carcinoma and hepatitis B virus infection.

To note about this clonotype: A read error may account for a junction end that differs from germline. This rearrangement joins TRBV29-1 to TRBJ2-5; tentative D call: TRBD2 (6 bases). The CDR3 loop spans 13 amino acids. Germline values: CDR1 SQVTM, CDR2 ANQGSEA. The CDR3 DNA is TGTAGCTTTGGGCAGGGTTTGGGAGGGACCCAGTACTTC. It is translated as CSFGQGLGGTQYF.

About this clonotype: The junction departs from germline at one end; a sequencing error may be responsible. The rearrangement uses TRBV12-3 or TRBV12-4 and TRBJ2-3; no definite D call. There are 12 residues in the CDR3. CDR3 protein: CASRPGTDMQYF. The CDR3, as DNA: TGTGCCAGCAGGCCCGGCACAGATATGCAGTATTTT.

This clonotype appeared a few times. This chain connects TRBV28 to TRBJ2-7; D remains unclear. V lost 6 bases, J lost 0 bases, and 18 bases lay in between. The CDR3 spans 16 residues. Germline CDR1 reads MDHEN; CDR2 reads SYDVKM. The DNA for the CDR3 is TGTGCCAGCAGGGCTGCCTCCGGCGGACGCTCCTACGAGCAGTACTTC. It translates to CASRAASGGRSYEQYF.

This clonotype came up a few times. One end of the junction fails to match germline, which may point to a read error. The chain couples TRBV12-3 or TRBV12-4 to TRBJ1-2; 8 positions agree with TRBD1. The CDR3 is 16 amino acids. DNA for the CDR3: TGTGTCAGCAATTCCCCCCACGGACAGGGCTACTATGGTTACACCTTC. The encoded protein is CVSNSPHGQGYYGYTF.

The gene calls are TRBV4-2 and TRBJ1-1; 10 bases align to TRBD1. The ends lost 5 bases at V and 2 bases at J; junction bases unmatched: 14. The CDR3 is 18 residues long. Per the germline V gene, CDR1 is LGHNA and CDR2 is YNFKEQ. The CDR3 sequence: CASSTPRDRGISNTEAFF. The CDR3 DNA sequence: TGTGCCAGCAGCACTCCCCGGGACAGGGGAATTTCCAACACTGAAGCTTTCTTT.

The chain carries TRBV6-5 and TRBJ1-6; weak D call: TRBD1 (6 bases). V lost 4 bases and J 6 bases, leaving 16 bases between the germline ends. The germline V gene encodes CDR1 MNHEY and CDR2 SVGAGI. The CDR3 has 16 amino acids. The CDR3 is CASSWSRGASNSPLHF. CDR3 nucleotides: TGTGCCAGCAGTTGGAGTAGGGGGGCCAGTAATTCACCCCTCCACTTT.

Concerning this clonotype: A read error may account for a junction end that differs from germline. The rearrangement joins TRBV29-1 to TRBJ1-5, with D possibly matching TRBD1 (6 bases). The CDR3 totals 13 residues. The germline V gene has CDR1 SQVTM and CDR2 ANQGSEA. CDR3 bases: TGCAGCGTTGTACAGGGTGCAAGTCAGCCCCAACATTTT. Translation gives CSVVQGASQPQHF. Looking up the rest from reference TRBV29-1 and TRBJ1-5 gives the full variable domain: SAVISQKPSRDICQRGTSLTIQCQVDSQVTMMFWYRQQPGQSLTLIATANQGSEATYESGFVIDKFPISRPNLTFSTLTVSNMSPEDSSIYLCSVVQGASQPQHFGDGTRLSIL.

The rearrangement uses TRBV11-2 and TRBJ1-2; a possible D gene is TRBD1 (6 bases). CDR3 length equals 14 residues. CDR1 and CDR2 (germline): SGHAT, FQNNGV. V was shortened by 6 bases and J by 5 bases, with 16 bases between the two germline ends. CDR3 coding DNA: TGTGCCAGCAGTGAGAGGGACACCAGTTATGGCTACACCTTC. Translation: CASSERDTSYGYTF.

The genes are TRBV6-5 and TRBJ2-1, with D perhaps TRBD1 (6 bases). Germline V gene data show CDR1 as MNHEY and CDR2 as SVGAGI. The CDR3 sequence is 18 residues long. The V end lost 6 bases, the J end lost 9 bases, and 30 bases lay between the germline ends. CDR3 sequence (DNA): TGTGCCAGCAGGTCCCGTATATATAGTGGGGGCCCGGCCGGTGAGCAGTTCTTC. It codes for CASRSRIYSGGPAGEQFF.

On this clonotype: No conserved phenylalanine or tryptophan is present at the end of the CDR3, so a read error is the likely explanation. Because the CDR3's place on the DNA is in doubt, the DNA is left out and the CDR3 is given as listed by TCRdb. V gene TRBV11-2 combines with J gene TRBJ2-1. The CDR3 region is 13 residues in length, termini included. Germline V gives CDR1 SGHAT, CDR2 FQNNGV. The CDR3 sequence: CASSLNDAYEHFL.

Turning to this clonotype: Sequence at one end of the junction differs from germline and may be a read error. This chain uses TRBV29-1 with TRBJ2-1, with 8 bases identical to TRBD1. CDR1 and CDR2 from the germline V gene are SQVTM and ANQGSEA. The CDR3 contains 14 residues. This chain's CDR3 is CSAVSGTGDNEQFF. CDR3 nucleotide sequence: TGTAGCGCTGTCTCCGGGACAGGCGACAATGAGCAGTTCTTC.